This T cell receptor beta chain was identified in a study of OX40 agonist ivuxolimab in advanced cancers. Concerning this clone: Its antigen is unidentified.

The study's findings and limits: It was also the case that some nonresponders had low normalized T-cell clonal expansion. CD8+ T cells (on average) carried more expanded clones than CD4+ T cells.

Trimming left V 5 bases short and J 18 bases short, with 17 bases between. This CDR3 has 11 residues. Germline lookup yields CDR1 DFQATT and CDR2 SNEGSKA (reference sequence). The repertoire was sequenced with immunoSEQ multiplex PCR; TCRdb's copy has only in-frame clones and lacks some. The sample consists of roughly 72,000 clones, about 93% of them appearing once. Sequences were derived from CD4+ or CD8+ T cells sorted from blood, sampled in a trial of the OX40 agonist ivuxolimab. The chain links TRBV20-1 to TRBJ1-6; perhaps TRBD1 as D (5 bases). This clonotype originated in an adult with an advanced solid tumor such as melanoma, head and neck, liver or kidney cancer. CDR3 coding DNA: TGCAGTGCTCCCGGCGGGACGAGGCACCACTTT. Amino acids: CSAPGGTRHHF.